Listed below are T cell receptor beta chains from one sample, sequenced in a study of CD8+ T cells in alopecia areata. Some clones are missing from TCRdb's copy, which holds only in-frame ones; the method was immunoSEQ multiplex PCR. The table includes around 180,000 clones, roughly 66% detected once. The specimen comprised CD4+ T cells sorted from blood, sampled at week 24, from a patient treated with tofacitinib. The origin of the receptors is a human donor with alopecia areata. Both conserved end residues are part of each CDR3.

cdr3_aa: CASSSVRNTEAFF
v_call: TRBV11-2
j_call: TRBJ1-1

cdr3_aa: CAWSPGTYLTGELFF
v_call: TRBV30
j_call: TRBJ2-2

cdr3_aa: CASSHRTPRGEQFF
v_call: TRBV5-1
j_call: TRBJ2-1

cdr3_aa: CSVPQGGLDNEQFF
v_call: TRBV29-1
j_call: TRBJ2-1

cdr3_aa: CAWSSRANYGYTF
v_call: TRBV30
j_call: TRBJ1-2

cdr3_aa: CAWSVGSRSNQPQHF
v_call: TRBV30
j_call: TRBJ1-5

cdr3_aa: CSARDLTGQYF
v_call: TRBV20-1
j_call: TRBJ2-7

cdr3_aa: CASSQIRGETQYF
v_call: TRBV4-3
j_call: TRBJ2-5

cdr3_aa: CSGVGHRNTEAFF
v_call: TRBV29-1
j_call: TRBJ1-1

cdr3_aa: CASSFRDRENYGYTF
v_call: TRBV13
j_call: TRBJ1-2

cdr3_aa: CASSFRTLSSGVDEQYF
v_call: TRBV27
j_call: TRBJ2-7

cdr3_aa: CSATSHLETGELFF
v_call: TRBV29-1
j_call: TRBJ2-2

cdr3_aa: CAWSVGQGFYGYTF
v_call: TRBV30
j_call: TRBJ1-2

cdr3_aa: CASSGRVVTGELFF
v_call: TRBV2
j_call: TRBJ2-2

cdr3_aa: CASSQNRRGPTDTQYF
v_call: TRBV14
j_call: TRBJ2-3

cdr3_aa: CSVESGAYEQYF
v_call: TRBV29-1
j_call: TRBJ2-7

cdr3_aa: CASRGGVPSGANVLTF
v_call: TRBV19
j_call: TRBJ2-6

cdr3_aa: CASSQLPGLQTLYGYTF
v_call: TRBV23-1
j_call: TRBJ1-2

cdr3_aa: CAWTRQGAGITGANVLTF
v_call: TRBV30
j_call: TRBJ2-6

cdr3_aa: CAWSPARGNTEAFF
v_call: TRBV30
j_call: TRBJ1-1

cdr3_aa: CASSLAGVTKTQYF
v_call: TRBV13
j_call: TRBJ2-5

cdr3_aa: CASSQEATSGAYNEQFF
v_call: TRBV4-3
j_call: TRBJ2-1

cdr3_aa: CAWSRGEQFF
v_call: TRBV30
j_call: TRBJ2-1

cdr3_aa: CASSAGQGPYEQYF
v_call: TRBV5-6
j_call: TRBJ2-7

cdr3_aa: CASSLDRGEAFF
v_call: TRBV11-2
j_call: TRBJ1-1

cdr3_aa: CASSLGASTDTQYF
v_call: TRBV11-2
j_call: TRBJ2-3

cdr3_aa: CASSEDGRAETQYF
v_call: TRBV2
j_call: TRBJ2-5

cdr3_aa: CASSVGAGGAETQYF
v_call: TRBV9
j_call: TRBJ2-5

cdr3_aa: CASGAGGTDTQYF
v_call: TRBV6-5
j_call: TRBJ2-3

cdr3_aa: CSVVGADTQYF
v_call: TRBV29-1
j_call: TRBJ2-3

cdr3_aa: CSVPAQAYGYTF
v_call: TRBV29-1
j_call: TRBJ1-2

cdr3_aa: CASSQAGGPIYGYTF
v_call: TRBV4-3
j_call: TRBJ1-2

cdr3_aa: CAWRDRGVGKLFF
v_call: TRBV30
j_call: TRBJ1-4

cdr3_aa: CSVVWRGNEKLFF
v_call: TRBV29-1
j_call: TRBJ1-4

cdr3_aa: CASSVDGLYGYTF
v_call: TRBV9
j_call: TRBJ1-2

cdr3_aa: CASSSLSGYTF
v_call: TRBV7-2
j_call: TRBJ1-2

cdr3_aa: CASSTAPIAKNIQYF
v_call: TRBV6-5
j_call: TRBJ2-4

cdr3_aa: CSAGGGNQPQHF
v_call: TRBV29-1
j_call: TRBJ1-5

cdr3_aa: CASSQDPQGLIGELFF
v_call: TRBV4-3
j_call: TRBJ2-2

cdr3_aa: CASSLSAGGGSPLHF
v_call: TRBV7-3
j_call: TRBJ1-6

cdr3_aa: CASSLNTGGGGYTF
v_call: TRBV7-3
j_call: TRBJ1-2

cdr3_aa: CASSRQGTGFYGYTF
v_call: TRBV7-2
j_call: TRBJ1-2

cdr3_aa: CSAISDKNTGELFF
v_call: TRBV29-1
j_call: TRBJ2-2

cdr3_aa: CATTLGRGGTGKYNEQFF
v_call: TRBV11-2
j_call: TRBJ2-1

cdr3_aa: CASTPRGQGDYGYTF
v_call: TRBV11-3
j_call: TRBJ1-2

cdr3_aa: CSAGLANEQFF
v_call: TRBV29-1
j_call: TRBJ2-1

cdr3_aa: CASSVGGLAVLQNEQFF
v_call: TRBV9
j_call: TRBJ2-1

cdr3_aa: CASKMIHNSPLHF
v_call: TRBV5-5
j_call: TRBJ1-6

cdr3_aa: CSVGLTSGADTQYF
v_call: TRBV29-1
j_call: TRBJ2-3

cdr3_aa: CASVRTSGGSTDTQYF
v_call: TRBV9
j_call: TRBJ2-3

cdr3_aa: CASSLAGTGDEKLFF
v_call: TRBV4-1
j_call: TRBJ1-4

cdr3_aa: CAWSARGGGELFF
v_call: TRBV30
j_call: TRBJ2-2

cdr3_aa: CSARDRLSNTGELFF
v_call: TRBV29-1
j_call: TRBJ2-2